This T cell receptor beta chain came from a study of blood T cell repertoires in COVID-19. As for the study in general: Researchers got acute and convalescent COVID-19 samples from the United States, Italy and Spain. T cells, B-cell-depleted T cells, or PBMCs supplied cDNA or gDNA.

V was cut by 0 bases and J by 6 bases, with 12 bases left in between. From germline, CDR1 is LGHDT and CDR2 YNNKEL (reference sequence). The CDR3 is 15 residues long. In the original processing: Scientists estimated how many nucleated cells there were by amplifying reference gene primers. Only in-frame clones appear in the TCRdb table, and some are missing; sequencing was by immunoSEQ multiplex PCR. D and trimming were read from the DNA, whereas the V and J calls and clone size are those reported in that table. The table includes roughly 380,000 clones, 85% detected once. This sequence joins TRBV3-1 (or the pseudogene TRBV3-2) and TRBJ2-1; D is undetermined. The material sequenced was peripheral blood. This clonotype was sampled from a woman younger than 35 with acute or convalescent COVID-19. The CDR3 here is CASSQDWLVGNEQFF. In DNA form, the CDR3 reads TGTGCCAGCAGCCAAGATTGGCTAGTTGGCAATGAGCAGTTCTTC.